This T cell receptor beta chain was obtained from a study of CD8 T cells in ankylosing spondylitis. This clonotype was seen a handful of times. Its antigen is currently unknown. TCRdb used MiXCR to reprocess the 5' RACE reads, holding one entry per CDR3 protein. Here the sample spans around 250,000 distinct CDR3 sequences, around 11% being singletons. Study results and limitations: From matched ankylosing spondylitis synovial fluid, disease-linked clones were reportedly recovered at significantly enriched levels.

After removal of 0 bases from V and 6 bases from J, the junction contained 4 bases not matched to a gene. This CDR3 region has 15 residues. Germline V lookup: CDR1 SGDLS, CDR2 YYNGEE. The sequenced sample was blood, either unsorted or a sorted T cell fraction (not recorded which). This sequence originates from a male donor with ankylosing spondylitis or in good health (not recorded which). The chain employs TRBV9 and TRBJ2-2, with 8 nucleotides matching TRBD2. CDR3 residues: CASSVAGGPSGELFF. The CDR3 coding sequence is TGTGCCAGCAGCGTAGCGGGAGGGCCTTCCGGGGAGCTGTTTTTT. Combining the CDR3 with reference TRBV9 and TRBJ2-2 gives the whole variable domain DSGVTQTPKHLITATGQRVTLRCSPRSGDLSVYWYQQSLDQGLQFLIQYYNGEERAKGNILERFSAQQFPDLHSELNLSSLELGDSALYFCASSVAGGPSGELFFGEGSRLTVL.